The 14 T cell receptor beta chains below were found in one sample sequenced in a study of CDR3 diversity in severe acne. TCRdb fed the PCR reads into MiXCR, producing one record per CDR3 protein. This table holds about 90,000 distinct CDR3 sequences, about half found once. Sequenced input: blood. Receptor source: a male donor in good health, serving as a control.

Comment on this clonotype: One junction end disagrees with the germline gene, perhaps due to a read error. J is TRBJ1-3 and V is TRBV25-1; maybe TRBD1 (5 bases). This CDR3 is 17 amino acids long. The germline V gene has CDR1 MGHDK and CDR2 SYGVNS. CDR3 residues: CASSEYMVVRGGNIIYF. In DNA form, the CDR3 reads TGTGCCAGCAGTGAATACATGGTCGTGAGGGGTGGAAACATCATATATTTT.

V usage is TRBV20-1 and J usage is TRBJ1-6; 8 bases line up with TRBD1. With 6 bases clipped from V and 10 bases from J, the junction kept 14 bases outside the gene matches. This CDR3 is 15 amino acids long. Germline values: CDR1 DFQATT, CDR2 SNEGSKA (reference sequence). The CDR3 region has the DNA TGCAGTGCCACGATCCGGGACAGGAGTTGGTCACCCCTCCACTTT. Translating it yields CSATIRDRSWSPLHF.

This clonotype occurred once. At one end, the junction sequence differs from germline, possibly due to a read error. The V and J genes are TRBV6-9 and TRBJ2-7, with 10 bases fitting TRBD1. From germline, CDR1 is MNHGY and CDR2 SVAAGI. The CDR3 is 16 residues long. CDR3 amino acids: CASSSKAGTGDHERYF. The DNA for the CDR3 is TGTGCCAGCAGTTCTAAAGCCGGGACAGGGGACCACGAGCGGTACTTC.

This clonotype was recorded many times. The rearrangement joins TRBV5-5 to TRBJ1-1; perhaps TRBD1 as D (5 bases). V lost 1 base, J lost 4 bases, and 8 bases lay in between. CDR3 length: 13 residues. Germline CDR1 is SGHKS and CDR2 is YYEKEE (reference sequence). CDR3 loop: CASSLRGSTEAFF. The CDR3 nucleotides read TGTGCCAGCAGCTTGCGGGGGAGCACTGAAGCTTTCTTT.

This clonotype appeared many times. CDR3 region: CASSFQGRSGANVLTF. CDR3 nucleotide sequence: TGTGCCAGCAGCTTTCAGGGTCGCTCTGGGGCCAACGTCCTGACTTTC. This chain links TRBV4-2 with TRBJ2-6, with D perhaps matching TRBD1 (5 bases). The CDR3 loop spans 16 amino acids. The V end lost 5 bases, the J end lost 0 bases, and 11 bases lay between the germline ends. Per the germline V gene, CDR1 is LGHNA and CDR2 is YNFKEQ.

This clonotype was picked up a small number of times. The rearrangement joins TRBV12-3 or TRBV12-4 to TRBJ1-1; D is unclear. The CDR3 extends over 14 amino acids. V lost 4 bases, J lost 3 bases, and 12 bases lay in between. The DNA of the CDR3 is TGTGCCAGCAGTTACACTCTCGAGGACACTGAAGCTTTCTTT. It is translated as CASSYTLEDTEAFF.

The V and J genes are TRBV29-1 and TRBJ2-5, with 8 positions matching TRBD1. CDR1 and CDR2 from the germline V gene are SQVTM and ANQGSEA. The CDR3 runs to 13 residues. Trimming cost V 6 bases and J 6 bases; bases outside gene matches: 9. The CDR3 nucleotides are TGCAGCGTCCTCGGACAGGGACTTCAGACCCAGTACTTC. Translated: CSVLGQGLQTQYF.

This clonotype was seen at least ten times. The J gene is TRBJ2-7, the V gene TRBV3-1; D remains ambiguous. The CDR3 is 15 amino acids. CDR1 and CDR2 (germline): LGHDT, YNNKEL (reference sequence). Trimming cost V 0 bases and J 0 bases, with 9 bases left between them. CDR3: CASSQDSRSSYEQYF. The CDR3 region has the DNA TGTGCCAGCAGCCAAGACTCCCGCAGCTCCTACGAGCAGTACTTC.

This clonotype was counted only a few times. J is TRBJ2-3 and V is TRBV2; weak D call: TRBD2 (6 bases). V lost 8 bases and J 1 base, leaving 13 bases between the germline ends. Germline V CDR1 and CDR2: SNHLY, FYNNEI. This CDR3 spans 14 amino acids. DNA for the CDR3: TGTGCCAGCGGGAGCGGGTCCGGCACAGATACGCAGTATTTT. It encodes CASGSGSGTDTQYF.

This clonotype was recorded only once. This chain joins TRBV10-3 and TRBJ2-7, with 13 bases matching TRBD2. V was clipped by 8 bases and J by 2 bases; unmatched bases: 6. CDR1 is ENHRY, CDR2 SYGVKD, per germline. The CDR3 totals 15 residues. The CDR3 here is CAIEAGLAGTYEQYF. The CDR3 DNA reads as TGTGCCATCGAGGCGGGACTAGCGGGAACCTACGAGCAGTACTTC.

This clonotype was observed many times. The chain links TRBV4-1 to TRBJ2-7; TRBD1 might be the D (9 bases). The CDR3 spans 16 residues. The germline V gene encodes CDR1 MGHRA and CDR2 YSYEKL. Trimming stripped 4 bases from V and 5 bases from J, with 21 bases between. The CDR3 sequence is CASSPRGGQGKDEQYF. DNA of the CDR3: TGCGCCAGCAGCCCCCGGGGGGGACAGGGAAAGGACGAGCAGTACTTC.

Ten or more counts support this clonotype. The J gene is TRBJ2-1, the V gene TRBV5-8; maybe TRBD1 (6 bases). CDR3 size: 14 residues. V was shortened by 1 base and J by 5 bases, with 10 bases between the two germline ends. Germline V CDR1 and CDR2: SGHTS, YDEGEE. The CDR3 DNA reads TGTGCCAGCAGCTTGAGGGGGTTCGACAATGAGCAGTTCTTC. Translation gives CASSLRGFDNEQFF. The whole variable domain, remainder taken from reference TRBV5-8 and TRBJ2-1, is EAGVTQSPTHLIKTRGQQATLRCSPISGHTSVYWYQQALGLGLQFLLWYDEGEERNRGNFPPRFSGRQFPNYSSELNVNALELEDSALYLCASSLRGFDNEQFFGPGTRLTVL.

The genes are TRBV29-1 and TRBJ2-1; 8 positions agree with TRBD2. V shed 7 bases, J shed 7 bases, and the junction held 9 bases outside the gene matches. Germline assignment: CDR1 SQVTM and CDR2 ANQGSEA. This CDR3 spans 13 amino acids. The CDR3 DNA reads as TGCAGCGGAAGAGCGGGAGCGGGTAATGAGCAGTTCTTC. It yields the protein CSGRAGAGNEQFF.

V is TRBV25-1 and J is TRBJ2-1; weak D call: TRBD1 (6 bases). CDR1 and CDR2 from the germline V gene are MGHDK and SYGVNS. V was cut by 3 bases and J by 8 bases, with 11 bases left in between. The CDR3 is 13 amino acids. CDR3 sequence reads: CASSEGAQDEQFF. The CDR3 DNA is TGTGCCAGCAGTGAGGGGGCGCAAGATGAGCAGTTCTTC.